This TCR beta chain was identified in a study of T cells in Graves' hyperthyroidism and ophthalmopathy. The wider study: The initial diagnosis was the point when peripheral blood was collected, ahead of any treatment.

Germline-derived CDR1 and CDR2 are ENHRY and SYGVKD. Trimming pared 4 bases from V and 0 bases from J, leaving 18 bases between. The CDR3 extends over 17 amino acids. Pregnant or lactating patients were excluded, as were those with uncontrolled infection or other autoimmune disease. Diagnosis rested on symptoms, serum thyroxine and TRAb, thyroid ultrasound, and orbital computed tomography. This clonotype was recorded many times. Its antigen is as yet unknown. TCR beta CDR3 regions were amplified from RNA transcripts. HTBI primers were the set used in a first-round RT-PCR of the TCR CDR3. TCRdb re-called the multiplex PCR reads through MiXCR, storing one row per CDR3 protein. The table includes roughly 61,000 distinct CDR3 sequences, roughly 50% detected once. Study-wide points: Most expanded thyroid clonotypes above 0.001 also appeared in blood.

The chain recombines TRBV10-3 with TRBJ1-1; a weak D match, TRBD1 (5 bases). This clonotype was obtained from a woman aged 55-75 years with Graves' ophthalmopathy. Sequencing input: blood. The DNA for the CDR3 is TGTGCCATCAGTGGGGGCGCAGGGAGGGATATGAACACTGAAGCTTTCTTT. As protein: CAISGGAGRDMNTEAFF.